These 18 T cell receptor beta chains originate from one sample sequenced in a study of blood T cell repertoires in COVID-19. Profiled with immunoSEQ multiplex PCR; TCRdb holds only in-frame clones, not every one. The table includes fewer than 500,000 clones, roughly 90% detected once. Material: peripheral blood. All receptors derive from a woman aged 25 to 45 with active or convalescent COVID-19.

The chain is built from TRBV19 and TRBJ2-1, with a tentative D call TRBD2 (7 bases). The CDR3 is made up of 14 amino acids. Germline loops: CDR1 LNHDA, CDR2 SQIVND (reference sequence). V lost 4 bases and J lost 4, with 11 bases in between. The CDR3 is CASSRGGGYNEQFF. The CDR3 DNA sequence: TGTGCCAGTAGTAGGGGAGGGGGGTACAATGAGCAGTTCTTC.

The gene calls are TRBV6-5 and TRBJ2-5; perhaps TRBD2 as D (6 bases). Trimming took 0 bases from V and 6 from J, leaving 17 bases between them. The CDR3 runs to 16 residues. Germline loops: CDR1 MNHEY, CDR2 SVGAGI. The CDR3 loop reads CASSYSYDLGGKTQYF. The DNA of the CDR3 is TGTGCCAGCAGTTACTCCTATGACCTCGGGGGAAAGACCCAGTACTTC.

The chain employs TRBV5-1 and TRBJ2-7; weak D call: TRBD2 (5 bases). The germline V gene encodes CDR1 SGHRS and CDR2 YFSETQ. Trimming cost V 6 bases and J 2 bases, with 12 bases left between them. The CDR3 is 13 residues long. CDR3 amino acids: CASTPAGTYEQYF. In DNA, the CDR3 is TGCGCCAGCACCCCTGCGGGCACCTACGAGCAGTACTTC.

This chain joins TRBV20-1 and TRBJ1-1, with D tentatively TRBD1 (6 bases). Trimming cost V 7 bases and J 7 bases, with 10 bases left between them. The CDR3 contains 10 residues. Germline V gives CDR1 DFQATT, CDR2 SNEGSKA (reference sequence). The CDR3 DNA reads TGCAGTGGTGGACAGCATGAAGCTTTCTTT. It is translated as CSGGQHEAFF.

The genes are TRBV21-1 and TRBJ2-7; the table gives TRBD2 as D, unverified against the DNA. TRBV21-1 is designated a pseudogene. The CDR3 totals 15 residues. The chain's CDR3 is CAAGSSGQGSYEQYF. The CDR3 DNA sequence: TGTGCAGCAGGTTCCAGCGGGCAGGGATCCTACGAGCAGTACTTC.

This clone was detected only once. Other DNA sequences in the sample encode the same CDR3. The CDR3 region has the DNA TGTGCCAGCACGACAGGGTCCTATGGCTACACCTTC. Translation gives CASTTGSYGYTF. The genes are TRBV19 and TRBJ1-2, with TRBD1 matching 7 bases. The CDR3 length is 12 residues. Per germline, CDR1 LNHDA and CDR2 SQIVND (reference sequence). V gave up 9 bases and J gave up 4 bases; unmatched junction bases: 5.

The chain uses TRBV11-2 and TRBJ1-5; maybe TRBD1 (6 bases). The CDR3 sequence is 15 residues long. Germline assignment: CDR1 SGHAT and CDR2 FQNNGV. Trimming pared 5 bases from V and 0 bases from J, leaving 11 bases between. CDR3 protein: CASSTGQNSNQPQHF. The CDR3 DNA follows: TGTGCCAGCAGCACCGGACAGAATAGCAATCAGCCCCAGCATTTT.

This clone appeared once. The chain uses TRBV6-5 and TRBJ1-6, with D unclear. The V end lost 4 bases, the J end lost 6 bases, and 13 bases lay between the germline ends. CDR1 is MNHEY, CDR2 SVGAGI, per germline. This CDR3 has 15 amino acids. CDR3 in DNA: TGTGCCAGCAGTTTGGGAGGGCCGTTTAATTCACCCCTCCACTTT. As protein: CASSLGGPFNSPLHF.

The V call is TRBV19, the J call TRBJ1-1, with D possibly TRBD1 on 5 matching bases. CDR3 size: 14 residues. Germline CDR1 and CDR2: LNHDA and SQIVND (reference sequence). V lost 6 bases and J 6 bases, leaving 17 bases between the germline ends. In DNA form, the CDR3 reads TGTGCCAGTAGAGCAATTGGCGGGGCGGCTGAAGCTTTCTTT. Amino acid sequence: CASRAIGGAAEAFF.

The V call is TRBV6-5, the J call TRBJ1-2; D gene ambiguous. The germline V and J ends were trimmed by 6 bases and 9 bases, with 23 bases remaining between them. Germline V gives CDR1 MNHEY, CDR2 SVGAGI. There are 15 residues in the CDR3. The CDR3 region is CASRSVEAPRGSYTF. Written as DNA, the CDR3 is TGTGCCAGCAGATCCGTTGAAGCCCCCCGGGGAAGCTACACCTTC.

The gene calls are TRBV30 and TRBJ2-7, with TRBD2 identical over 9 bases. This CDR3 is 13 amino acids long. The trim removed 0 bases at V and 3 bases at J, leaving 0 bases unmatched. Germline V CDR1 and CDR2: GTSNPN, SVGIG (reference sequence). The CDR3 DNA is TGTGCCTGGAGTGTAGCGGGAGGCTACGAGCAGTACTTC. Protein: CAWSVAGGYEQYF.

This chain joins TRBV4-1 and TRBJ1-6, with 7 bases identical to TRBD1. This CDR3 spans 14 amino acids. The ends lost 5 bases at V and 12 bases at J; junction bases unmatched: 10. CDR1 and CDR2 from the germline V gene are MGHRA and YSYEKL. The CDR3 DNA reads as TGCGCCAGCAGCATCGGGACAGCCCCCGAACCCCTCCACTTT. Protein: CASSIGTAPEPLHF.

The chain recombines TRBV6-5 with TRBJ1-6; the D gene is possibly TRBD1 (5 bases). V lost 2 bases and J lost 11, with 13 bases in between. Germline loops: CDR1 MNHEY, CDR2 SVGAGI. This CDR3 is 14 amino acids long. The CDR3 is CASSYRGEKTPLHF. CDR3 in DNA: TGTGCCAGCAGTTACCGGGGGGAAAAGACACCCCTCCACTTT.

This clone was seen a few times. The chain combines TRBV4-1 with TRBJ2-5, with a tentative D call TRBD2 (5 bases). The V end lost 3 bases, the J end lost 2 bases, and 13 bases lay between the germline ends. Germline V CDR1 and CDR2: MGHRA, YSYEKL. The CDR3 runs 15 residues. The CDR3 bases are TGCGCCAGCAGCCACCTCGGACTGATACAAGAGACCCAGTACTTC. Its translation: CASSHLGLIQETQYF.

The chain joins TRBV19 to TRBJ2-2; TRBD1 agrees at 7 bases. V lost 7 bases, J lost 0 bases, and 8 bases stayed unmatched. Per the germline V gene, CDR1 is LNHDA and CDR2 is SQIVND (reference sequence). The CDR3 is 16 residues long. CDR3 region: CASTQLGGANTGELFF. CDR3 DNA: TGTGCCAGTACCCAGTTAGGGGGCGCGAACACCGGGGAGCTGTTTTTT.

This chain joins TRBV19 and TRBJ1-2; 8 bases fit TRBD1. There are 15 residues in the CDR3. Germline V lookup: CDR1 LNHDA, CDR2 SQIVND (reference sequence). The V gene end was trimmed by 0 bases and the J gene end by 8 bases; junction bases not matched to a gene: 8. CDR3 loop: CASSIDSWTGFGYTF. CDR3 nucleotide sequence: TGTGCCAGTAGTATAGATTCTTGGACAGGGTTCGGCTACACCTTC.

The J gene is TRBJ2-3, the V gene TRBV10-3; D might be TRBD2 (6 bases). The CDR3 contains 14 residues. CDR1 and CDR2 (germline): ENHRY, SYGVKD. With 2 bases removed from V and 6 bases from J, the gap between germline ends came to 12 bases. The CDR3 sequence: CAISEATSWDTQYF. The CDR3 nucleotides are TGTGCCATCAGTGAGGCAACTAGCTGGGATACGCAGTATTTT.

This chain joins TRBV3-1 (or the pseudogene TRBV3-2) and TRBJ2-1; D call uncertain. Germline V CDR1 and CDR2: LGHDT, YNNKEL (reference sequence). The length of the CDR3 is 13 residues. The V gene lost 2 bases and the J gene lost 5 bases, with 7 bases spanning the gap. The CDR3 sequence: CASSQSFNNEQFF. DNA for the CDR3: TGTGCCAGCAGCCAATCCTTTAACAATGAGCAGTTCTTC.